This T cell receptor beta chain was sequenced for a study of blood T cell repertoires in COVID-19 (dated by TCRdb to 2020 to 2021). Context from the whole study: Samples from collaborators originated in the United States, Italy and Spain and spanned both the acute and convalescent phases of COVID-19. The material from the prospective study consisted of cDNA or gDNA derived from T cells, B-cell-depleted T cells, or PBMCs. The dataset comprised deeply sampled blood TCRbeta repertoires from subjects exposed to, actively infected with, or recovered from COVID-19. A freely available public database, intended as a resource for researchers studying the immune response to SARS-CoV-2, is where the repertoires were released. Samples were obtained from the ongoing ImmuneRACE study (first 160 participants) and from over a thousand subjects provided by 6 global collaborators. A de-identified subject ID, COVID-19 status, age in years and sex were almost always included in the sample metadata. Where available, HLA class I and class II types were obtained from metadata supplied by the sample provider rather than from assay-based typing.

About this clone itself: Its cognate antigen has yet to be identified. No base quality information exists; no much larger clone differs at one position.

Inclusive of the bounding cysteine and phenylalanine, the CDR3 is 14 residues long. The kept DNA is CDR3 alone, 42 bases in frame from the first base. CDR1 and CDR2 (LGHNA, YNFKEQ) derive from the germline V gene. From V the trimming removes 4 bases and from J it removes 10 bases, while the gene matches leave 10 bases of the junction unaccounted for. The immunoSEQ Assay, a bias-controlled multiplex PCR, was used to amplify TCRbeta CDR3 regions from genomic DNA. In the paper's pipeline: Nucleated cell counts per sample were estimated from amplification of reference gene primers within the assay. To quantify the absolute abundance of each unique TCRbeta CDR3 rearrangement, sequence reads were collapsed and filtered. For each sample, productive Simpson clonality was calculated by taking the square root of Simpson's diversity index across productive rearrangements. This is the immuneACCESS table as TCRdb keeps it, with only in-frame sequences that have V and J called. A part of the clones is gone; compared with another copy, unresolved V genes explain less than half, and the rest is unexplained. The V and J calls and clone size were taken over from that table, and D and trimming were inferred from the DNA. For this sample the table gives fewer than 150,000 clones, of which about 80% were detected only once. The top ten hold approximately 6.5% of the sample.

The collaborating institutions used their own protocols to collect whole blood in K2EDTA tubes. For TCRbeta analysis, collaborator samples were shipped as frozen whole blood, as isolated PBMCs, or as DNA extracted from either sample type. Overall results and qualifications from the work: Clinical and demographic metadata were provided uncurated, with the amount varying by source and participant.

This receptor was identified in a human donor in a cohort sampled during active COVID-19. Material for sequencing was peripheral blood. The chain employs TRBV4-2 and TRBJ2-3; TRBD2 lines up with 8 middle nucleotides. At the DNA level, the sequence is TGTGCCAGCAGCCCGGGAGGGCCTCCCAATCCGCAGTATTTT. Its protein reads: CASSPGGPPNPQYF.